Only a few counts were recorded for the clone carrying this T cell receptor (beta chain). This sample is part of a study of OX40 agonist ivuxolimab in advanced cancers. Data came from immunoSEQ multiplex PCR; TCRdb stores just in-frame clones and leaves some out. The table has approximately 51,000 clones, over 75% seen once; the top ten hold 2% to 2.5%. Per germline, CDR1 SGHAT and CDR2 FQNNGV. This CDR3 spans 13 amino acids. The V end lost 0 bases, the J end lost 6 bases, and 8 bases lay between the germline ends. The sequence derives from an adult with an advanced solid tumor such as melanoma, head and neck, liver or kidney cancer. This chain joins TRBV11-2 and TRBJ1-1; D may be TRBD1 (5 bases). The sequenced sample was CD4+ or CD8+ T cells sorted from blood, obtained in a trial of the OX40 agonist ivuxolimab. CDR3 in amino acids: CASSLEWGAEAFF. CDR3 coding DNA: TGTGCCAGCAGCTTAGAGTGGGGCGCTGAAGCTTTCTTT.